The rows below give T cell receptor beta chains drawn from one sample of a study of T cell responses to AZD1222 COVID-19 vaccine. TCRdb's copy holds only in-frame clones and misses some; the assay was immunoSEQ multiplex PCR. The sample contains 150,000 to 200,000 clones, 91% of which appear only once. Sequences were derived from peripheral blood, sampled on day 0 of AZD1222 vaccination. These receptors were collected from an adult in good health. CDR3s include the opening cysteine and the closing phenylalanine or tryptophan. A D gene is named only where the DNA matches it firmly. Clone size is not always given. Where it is, it says once, few, many or a class for expanded clones.

d_call j_call v_call clone_size cdr3_aa cdr3_nt
TRBD2 TRBJ2-1 TRBV7-2 . CASSFIGTSGNLNEQFF TGTGCCAGCAGCTTTATCGGGACTAGCGGAAATCTCAATGAGCAGTTCTTC
. TRBJ2-2 TRBV27 . CASSLKGWYRNTGELFF TGTGCCAGCAGTTTAAAGGGGTGGTACCGGAACACCGGGGAGCTGTTTTTT
TRBD2 TRBJ2-5 TRBV10-3 . CAISEGTSGREETQYF TGTGCCATCAGTGAGGGGACTAGCGGGAGGGAAGAGACCCAGTACTTC
. TRBJ2-7 TRBV4-1 . CASSPLGALEQYF TGCGCCAGCAGCCCTCTAGGAGCGTTAGAGCAGTACTTC
. TRBJ1-2 TRBV2 . CASTPDRTHGYTF TGTGCCAGCACCCCAGACAGGACCCATGGCTACACCTTC
TRBD1 TRBJ2-1 TRBV19 . CASSIRPGQGNNEQFF TGTGCCAGTAGTATACGACCGGGACAGGGCAACAATGAGCAGTTCTTC
. TRBJ2-2 TRBV6-5 . CASRLAPNTGELFF TGTGCCAGCAGGTTAGCGCCGAACACCGGGGAGCTGTTTTTT
TRBD2 TRBJ2-7 TRBV27 once CASKLTSGSLTYEQYF TGTGCCAGCAAGCTGACTAGCGGGAGTTTAACCTACGAGCAGTACTTC
. TRBJ2-1 TRBV5-4 . CASSLPGSKQQFF TGTGCCAGCAGCCTCCCGGGTTCAAAGCAGCAGTTCTTC
TRBD2 TRBJ2-1 TRBV4-2 . CASSQAWTSGRFDEQFF TGTGCCAGCAGCCAGGCCTGGACTAGCGGGAGATTCGATGAGCAGTTCTTC
TRBD2 TRBJ2-1 TRBV9 . CASSGGLAGTYNEQFF TGTGCCAGCAGCGGGGGACTAGCGGGAACCTACAATGAGCAGTTCTTC
. TRBJ1-3 TRBV20-1 . CSARIKGTIYF TGCAGTGCTAGGATTAAGGGCACCATATATTTT
. TRBJ2-7 TRBV28 . CASSSQGIPYEQYF TGTGCCAGCAGCTCGCAGGGGATCCCCTACGAGCAGTACTTC
. TRBJ1-6 TRBV27 . CASSLRAAPTLHF TGTGCCAGCAGTTTAAGGGCGGCCCCCACCCTCCACTTT
. TRBJ1-3 TRBV7-9 . CASSPNGGHAGSGNTIYF TGTGCCAGCAGCCCGAACGGCGGACACGCGGGCTCTGGAAACACCATATATTTT
. TRBJ2-7 TRBV10-3 . CAISESGDVYEQYF TGTGCCATCAGTGAGTCGGGGGACGTCTACGAGCAGTACTTC
TRBD2 TRBJ2-3 TRBV6-5 . CASSSHQAGPGTQYF TGTGCCAGCAGTAGCCATCAAGCGGGGCCGGGTACGCAGTATTTT
TRBD1 TRBJ2-3 TRBV15 . CATSLRQGWTDTQYF TGTGCCACCAGCCTGAGACAGGGGTGGACAGATACGCAGTATTTT
. TRBJ2-7 TRBV5-4 . CASSRDLIYEQYF TGTGCCAGCAGCCGGGATCTTATCTACGAGCAGTACTTC
TRBD1 TRBJ1-5 TRBV25-1 few CASSDQDRLTGPQHF TGTGCCAGCAGTGATCAGGACAGGCTTACGGGACCCCAGCATTTT
. TRBJ1-2 TRBV19 . CASSPNNRPGAPGYTF TGTGCCAGTAGTCCGAATAACCGGCCGGGGGCGCCTGGCTACACCTTC
. TRBJ2-7 TRBV4-1 . CASSQAVLYEQYF TGCGCCAGCAGCCAGGCCGTCCTCTACGAGCAGTACTTC
. TRBJ2-1 TRBV28 . CASSRQEPYNEQFF TGTGCCAGCAGTCGACAGGAGCCCTACAATGAGCAGTTCTTC